This T cell receptor (beta chain) is from a study of beta chain features in type 1 diabetes. Expressed TCRB transcripts got sequenced, as all isolated RNA was reverse transcribed. Sequencing was performed with immunoSEQ multiplex PCR; in TCRdb, only in-frame clones are kept and a portion is missing. The repertoire holds 200,000 to 250,000 clones, with approximately 10% as singletons. The sample was central memory CD4+ T cells from blood. The receptor was derived from a man in his late teens or twenties in good health.

The CDR3 spells CASNGRRNTEAFF. The CDR3 coding sequence is TGTGCCAGCAACGGACGTAGGAACACTGAAGCTTTCTTT. The chain carries TRBV6-1 and TRBJ1-1, with no clear D. The length of the CDR3 is 13 residues. Per germline, CDR1 MNHNS and CDR2 SASEGT. The germline V and J ends were trimmed by 7 bases and 1 base, with 10 bases remaining between them.